The 12 T cell receptor beta chains presented below share a single source sample, sequenced in a study of B cell selection in AIRE deficiency. Conventional CD4 T cells were sorted as CD4+CD127+ cells. Assay: immunoSEQ multiplex PCR; the TCRdb copy retains only in-frame clones and omits some. The repertoire holds tens of thousands of clones, with about 97% as singletons. The sample taken for sequencing was conventional CD4+ T cells sorted from PBMCs. These receptor sequences come from a human donor with AIRE deficiency.

The rearrangement links TRBV29-1 to TRBJ1-2; a possible D gene is TRBD1 (5 bases). CDR3 length: 12 amino acids. Trimming took off 3 bases at V and 8 bases at J, with 13 bases between the two ends. CDR1 is SQVTM, CDR2 ANQGSEA, per germline. CDR3: CSVEGIQGGYTF. The DNA of the CDR3 is TGCAGCGTTGAGGGGATTCAGGGCGGCTACACCTTC.

The rearrangement joins TRBV5-8 to TRBJ2-1; TRBD1 matches 9 bases. CDR3 size: 17 residues. V trimming: 1 base; J trimming: 1 base; junction bases outside the gene matches: 6. The germline V gene encodes CDR1 SGHTS and CDR2 YDEGEE. The CDR3 DNA sequence: TGTGCCAGCAGCTTGCCACCCGGGACAGGGTCCTACAATGAGCAGTTCTTC. It encodes CASSLPPGTGSYNEQFF.

V usage is TRBV6-4 and J usage is TRBJ1-4; D not resolved. The V gene's germline CDR1 is MRHNA and CDR2 SNTAGT. V gave up 3 bases and J gave up 4 bases, with 12 bases separating them. The CDR3 covers 15 residues. This chain's CDR3 is CASSESGVINEKLFF. In nucleotides, the CDR3 is TGTGCCAGCAGTGAATCCGGGGTGATTAATGAAAAACTGTTTTTT.

J is TRBJ2-7 and V is TRBV19; no clear D gene. From germline, CDR1 is LNHDA and CDR2 SQIVND (reference sequence). V lost 1 base and J 3 bases, leaving 1 base between the germline ends. The CDR3 contains 11 residues. CDR3 sequence: CASSIGYEQYF. CDR3 nucleotide sequence: TGTGCCAGTAGTATAGGCTACGAGCAGTACTTC.

The chain uses TRBV7-9 and TRBJ2-1; D is undetermined. V was shortened by 5 bases and J by 0 bases, with 20 bases between the two germline ends. Per the germline V gene, CDR1 is SEHNR and CDR2 is FQNEAQ (reference sequence). The length of the CDR3 is 18 residues. As DNA, the CDR3 is TGTGCCAGCAGCACCTACAAGGCCCCGAAGAGCTCCTACAATGAGCAGTTCTTC. Its translation: CASSTYKAPKSSYNEQFF.

V is TRBV28 and J is TRBJ1-2; D gene ambiguous. Trimming removed 4 bases from V and 4 bases from J, with 4 bases in between. The CDR3 runs 11 residues. Germline CDR1 and CDR2: MDHEN and SYDVKM. The CDR3 region has the DNA TGTGCCAGCAGTTGGGGCTATGGCTACACCTTC. It translates to CASSWGYGYTF.

The chain has TRBV6-1 and TRBJ1-4; D gene uncertain. V lost 5 bases, J lost 8 bases, and 15 bases lay in between. In germline, CDR1 is MNHNS, CDR2 SASEGT. The CDR3 has 14 amino acids. Here the CDR3 DNA reads TGTGCCAGCAGTAGATCTTGGGCAGAGGAAAAACTGTTTTTT. It is translated as CASSRSWAEEKLFF.

V usage is TRBV5-1 and J usage is TRBJ2-5; weak D call: TRBD2 (5 bases). V was cut by 0 bases and J by 2 bases, with 8 bases left in between. CDR1 and CDR2 from the germline V gene are SGHRS and YFSETQ. The CDR3 is made up of 14 amino acids. The chain's CDR3 is CASSLGGLQETQYF. CDR3 bases: TGCGCCAGCAGCTTGGGCGGGCTACAAGAGACCCAGTACTTC.

This rearrangement joins TRBV19 to TRBJ2-6, with TRBD1 matching over 7 bases. The CDR3 extends over 18 amino acids. Losses at the gene ends were 8 bases for V and 0 bases for J; bases not matched to a gene: 13. Germline lookup yields CDR1 LNHDA and CDR2 SQIVND (reference sequence). CDR3 DNA sequence: TGTGCCAGTTCACCAGGGGGTCACACCCGCTCTGGGGCCAACGTCCTGACTTTC. It yields the protein CASSPGGHTRSGANVLTF.

The chain couples TRBV11-3 to TRBJ2-4, with TRBD1 matching over 12 bases. There are 18 residues in the CDR3. Germline trimming cut 0 bases from V and 2 bases from J; bases unmatched to any gene: 5. CDR1 is SGHNT, CDR2 YENEEA, per germline. The CDR3 sequence is CASSLERDRGRPKNIQYF. DNA for the CDR3: TGTGCCAGCAGCTTAGAGCGGGACAGGGGGCGCCCCAAAAACATTCAGTACTTC. Using reference TRBV11-3 and TRBJ2-4 for the parts outside the CDR3, the full variable domain is EAGVVQSPRYKIIEKKQPVAFWCNPISGHNTLYWYLQNLGQGPELLIRYENEEAVDDSQLPKDRFSAERLKGVDSTLKIQPAELGDSAVYLCASSLERDRGRPKNIQYFGAGTRLSVL.

This clone appeared once. The chain uses TRBV6-5 and TRBJ1-1; 8 bases fit TRBD1. This CDR3 has 14 residues. Trimming took 6 bases from V and 1 from J; bases not matched to a gene: 4. Germline V gene data show CDR1 as MNHEY and CDR2 as SVGAGI. Written as DNA, the CDR3 is TGTGCCAGCAGCGCAGGGGGCCCGAACACTGAAGCTTTCTTT. It translates to CASSAGGPNTEAFF.

This clone was detected once. The chain links TRBV11-2 to TRBJ2-1; TRBD2 matches at 8 bases. The CDR3 extends over 15 amino acids. V trimming: 1 base; J trimming: 8 bases; junction bases outside the gene matches: 7. The germline V gene has CDR1 SGHAT and CDR2 FQNNGV. CDR3 DNA sequence: TGTGCCAGCAGCTTAGGGGTTAGCGGGATATATGAGCAGTTCTTC. It is translated as CASSLGVSGIYEQFF.